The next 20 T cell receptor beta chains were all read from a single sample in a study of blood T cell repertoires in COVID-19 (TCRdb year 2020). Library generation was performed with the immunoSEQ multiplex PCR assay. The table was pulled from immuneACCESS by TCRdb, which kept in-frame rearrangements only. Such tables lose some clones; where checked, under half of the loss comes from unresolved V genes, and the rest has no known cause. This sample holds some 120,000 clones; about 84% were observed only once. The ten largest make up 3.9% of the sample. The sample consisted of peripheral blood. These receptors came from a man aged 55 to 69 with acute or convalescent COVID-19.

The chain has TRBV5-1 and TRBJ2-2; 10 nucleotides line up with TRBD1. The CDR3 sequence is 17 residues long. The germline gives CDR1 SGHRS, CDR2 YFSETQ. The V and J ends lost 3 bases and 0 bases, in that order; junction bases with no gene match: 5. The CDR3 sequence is CASSSGQGTSNTGELFF. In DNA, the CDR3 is TGCGCCAGCAGCTCGGGACAGGGGACCTCGAACACCGGGGAGCTGTTTTTT.

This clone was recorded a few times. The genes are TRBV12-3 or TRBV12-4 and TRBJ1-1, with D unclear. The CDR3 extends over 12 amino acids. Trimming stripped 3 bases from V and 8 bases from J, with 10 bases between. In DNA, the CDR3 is TGTGCCAGCAGTTTCCAGGTGCAGGAAGCTTTCTTT. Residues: CASSFQVQEAFF.

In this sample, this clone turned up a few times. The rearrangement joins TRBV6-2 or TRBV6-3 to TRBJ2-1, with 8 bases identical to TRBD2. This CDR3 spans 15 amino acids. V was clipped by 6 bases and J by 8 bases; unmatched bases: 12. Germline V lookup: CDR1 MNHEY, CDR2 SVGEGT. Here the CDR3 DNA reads TGTGCCAGCAGCCTAACTAGCGGCCCAGGGGATGAGCAGTTCTTC. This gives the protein CASSLTSGPGDEQFF.

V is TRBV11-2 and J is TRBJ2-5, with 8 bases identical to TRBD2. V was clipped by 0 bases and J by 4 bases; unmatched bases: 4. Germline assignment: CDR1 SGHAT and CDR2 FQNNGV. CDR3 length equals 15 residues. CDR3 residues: CASSLESGSGETQYF. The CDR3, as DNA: TGTGCCAGCAGCTTAGAAAGCGGGAGTGGAGAGACCCAGTACTTC.

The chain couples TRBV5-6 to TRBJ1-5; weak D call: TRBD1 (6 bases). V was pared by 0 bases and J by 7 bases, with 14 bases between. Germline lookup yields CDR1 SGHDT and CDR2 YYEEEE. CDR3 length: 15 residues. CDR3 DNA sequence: TGTGCCAGCAGCTTGGGGGGGGGCGCTAGACAGCCCCAGCATTTT. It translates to CASSLGGGARQPQHF.

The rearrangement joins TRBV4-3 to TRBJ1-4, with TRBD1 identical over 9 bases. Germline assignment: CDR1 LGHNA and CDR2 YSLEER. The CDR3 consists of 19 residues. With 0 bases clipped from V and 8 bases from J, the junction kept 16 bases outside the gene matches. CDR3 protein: CASSQDHRGHSATREKLFF. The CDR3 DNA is TGCGCCAGCAGCCAAGATCACAGGGGGCACTCCGCAACTAGGGAAAAACTGTTTTTT.

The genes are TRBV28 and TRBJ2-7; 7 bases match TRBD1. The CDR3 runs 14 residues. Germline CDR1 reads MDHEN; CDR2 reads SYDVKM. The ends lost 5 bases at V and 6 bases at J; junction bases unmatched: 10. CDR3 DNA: TGTGCCAGCAGTAAAAGACAGGGCGTCGGCGAGCAGTACTTC. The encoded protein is CASSKRQGVGEQYF.

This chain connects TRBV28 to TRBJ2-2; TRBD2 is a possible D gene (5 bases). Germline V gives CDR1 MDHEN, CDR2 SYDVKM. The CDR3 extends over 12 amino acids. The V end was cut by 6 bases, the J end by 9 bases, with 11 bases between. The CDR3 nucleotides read TGTGCCAGCAGCCTGCGGGCCTGGGAGCTGTTTTTT. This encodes CASSLRAWELFF. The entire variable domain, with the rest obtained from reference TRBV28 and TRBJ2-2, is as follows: DVKVTQSSRYLVKRTGEKVFLECVQDMDHENMFWYRQDPGLGLRLIYFSYDVKMKEKGDIPEGYSVSREKKERFSLILESASTNQTSMYLCASSLRAWELFFGEGSRLTVL.

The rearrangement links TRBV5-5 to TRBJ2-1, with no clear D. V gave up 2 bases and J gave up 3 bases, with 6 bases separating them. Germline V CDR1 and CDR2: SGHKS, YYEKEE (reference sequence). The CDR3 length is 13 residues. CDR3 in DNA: TGTGCCAGCAGCTTAGAGGACTACAATGAGCAGTTCTTC. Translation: CASSLEDYNEQFF.

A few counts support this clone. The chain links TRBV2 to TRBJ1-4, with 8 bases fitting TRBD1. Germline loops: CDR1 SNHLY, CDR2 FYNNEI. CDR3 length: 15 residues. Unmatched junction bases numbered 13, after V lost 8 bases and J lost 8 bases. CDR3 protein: CASGPSGTGTEKLFF. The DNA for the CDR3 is TGTGCCAGCGGACCTTCCGGGACAGGAACCGAAAAACTGTTTTTT.

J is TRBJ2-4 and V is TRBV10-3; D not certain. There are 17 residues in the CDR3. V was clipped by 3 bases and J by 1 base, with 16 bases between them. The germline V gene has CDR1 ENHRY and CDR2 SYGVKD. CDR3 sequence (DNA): TGTGCCATCAGTGATAGGCTATTCAGCGAGGCCAAAAACATTCAGTACTTC. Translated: CAISDRLFSEAKNIQYF.

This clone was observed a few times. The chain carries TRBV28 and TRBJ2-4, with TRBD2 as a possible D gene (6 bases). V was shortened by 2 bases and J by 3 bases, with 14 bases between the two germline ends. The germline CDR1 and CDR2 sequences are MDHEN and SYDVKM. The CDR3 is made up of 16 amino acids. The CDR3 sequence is CASSLKWGTGKNIQYF. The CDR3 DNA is TGTGCCAGCAGTTTAAAGTGGGGGACTGGCAAAAACATTCAGTACTTC.

The CDR3 region has the DNA TGTGCCAGCAGTTTGGGAGGCGACACGAATCAGCCCCAGCATTTT. It encodes CASSLGGDTNQPQHF. The chain couples TRBV28 to TRBJ1-5; D gene uncertain. Germline-derived CDR1 and CDR2 are MDHEN and SYDVKM. This CDR3 has 15 residues. The V gene lost 3 bases and the J gene lost 4 bases, with 13 bases spanning the gap.

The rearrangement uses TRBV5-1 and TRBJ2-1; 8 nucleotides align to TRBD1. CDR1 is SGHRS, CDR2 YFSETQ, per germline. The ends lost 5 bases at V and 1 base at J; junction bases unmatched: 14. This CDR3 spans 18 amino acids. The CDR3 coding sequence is TGCGCCAGCAGTCTTATTTCTTGGGACAGGTTGTCCTACAATGAGCAGTTCTTC. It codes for CASSLISWDRLSYNEQFF.

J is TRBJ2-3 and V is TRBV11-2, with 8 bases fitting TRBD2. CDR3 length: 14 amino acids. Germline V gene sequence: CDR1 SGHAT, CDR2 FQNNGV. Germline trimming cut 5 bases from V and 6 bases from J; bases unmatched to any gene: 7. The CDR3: CASSPAGGRDTQYF. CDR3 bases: TGTGCCAGCAGCCCTGCAGGCGGGAGGGATACGCAGTATTTT.

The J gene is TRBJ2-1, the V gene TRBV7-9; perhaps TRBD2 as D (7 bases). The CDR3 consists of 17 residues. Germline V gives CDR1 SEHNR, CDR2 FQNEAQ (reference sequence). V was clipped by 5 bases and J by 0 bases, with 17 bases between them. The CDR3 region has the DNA TGTGCCAGCAGCCGCTTGGGGGGGCCCAGCTCCTACAATGAGCAGTTCTTC. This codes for CASSRLGGPSSYNEQFF.

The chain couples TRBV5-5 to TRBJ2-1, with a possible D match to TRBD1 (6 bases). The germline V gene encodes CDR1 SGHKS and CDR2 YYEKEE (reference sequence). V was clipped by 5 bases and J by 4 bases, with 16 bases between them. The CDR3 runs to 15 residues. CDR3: CASSTPGTQYNEQFF. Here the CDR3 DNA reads TGTGCCAGCAGTACCCCCGGGACACAGTACAATGAGCAGTTCTTC.

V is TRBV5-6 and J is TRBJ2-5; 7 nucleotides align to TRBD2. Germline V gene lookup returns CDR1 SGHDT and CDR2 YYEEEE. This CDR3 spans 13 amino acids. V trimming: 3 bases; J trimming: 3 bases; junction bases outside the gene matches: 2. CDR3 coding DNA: TGTGCCAGCAGCTACGCGGGAGAAGAGACCCAGTACTTC. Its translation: CASSYAGEETQYF.

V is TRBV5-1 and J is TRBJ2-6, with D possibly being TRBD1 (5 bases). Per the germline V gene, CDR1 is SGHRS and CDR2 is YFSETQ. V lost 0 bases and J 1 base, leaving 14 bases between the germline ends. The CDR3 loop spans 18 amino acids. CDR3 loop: CASSLGRSQGSGANVLTF. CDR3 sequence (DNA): TGCGCCAGCAGCTTGGGGCGTTCCCAGGGTTCTGGGGCCAACGTCCTGACTTTC.

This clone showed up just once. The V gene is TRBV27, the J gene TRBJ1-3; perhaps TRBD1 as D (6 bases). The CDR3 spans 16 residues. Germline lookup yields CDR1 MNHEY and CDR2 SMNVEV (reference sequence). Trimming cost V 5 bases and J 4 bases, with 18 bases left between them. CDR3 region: CASSLHGGAGGNTIYF. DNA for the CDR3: TGTGCCAGCAGTCTCCATGGGGGCGCGGGCGGAAACACCATATATTTT.